This T cell receptor beta chain was found in a study of blood T cell repertoires in COVID-19. Overall study context: Samples came from the United States, Italy and Spain, spanning acute and convalescent COVID-19. Sources were T cells, B-cell-depleted T cells, or PBMCs; the material itself was cDNA or gDNA.

Only in-frame clones appear in the TCRdb table, and some are missing; sequencing was by immunoSEQ multiplex PCR. The repertoire consists of over 200,000 clones, with about four fifths occurring once and the leading ten covering approximately 1.8%. J was trimmed by 3 bases and V by 5 bases; bases with no gene match: 9. Germline values: CDR1 LGHDT, CDR2 YNNKEL (reference sequence). This CDR3 is built from 15 residues. The sequenced sample was PBMCs or T cells enriched from blood (not recorded which). The sequence derives from a man in his sixties who had recovered from COVID-19. The chain uses TRBV3-1 (or the pseudogene TRBV3-2) and TRBJ2-7, with 8 bases lining up with TRBD2. CDR3 sequence reads: CASSLSVGGDYEQYF. Here the CDR3 DNA reads TGTGCCAGCAGCTTATCGGTCGGGGGGGACTACGAGCAGTACTTC.